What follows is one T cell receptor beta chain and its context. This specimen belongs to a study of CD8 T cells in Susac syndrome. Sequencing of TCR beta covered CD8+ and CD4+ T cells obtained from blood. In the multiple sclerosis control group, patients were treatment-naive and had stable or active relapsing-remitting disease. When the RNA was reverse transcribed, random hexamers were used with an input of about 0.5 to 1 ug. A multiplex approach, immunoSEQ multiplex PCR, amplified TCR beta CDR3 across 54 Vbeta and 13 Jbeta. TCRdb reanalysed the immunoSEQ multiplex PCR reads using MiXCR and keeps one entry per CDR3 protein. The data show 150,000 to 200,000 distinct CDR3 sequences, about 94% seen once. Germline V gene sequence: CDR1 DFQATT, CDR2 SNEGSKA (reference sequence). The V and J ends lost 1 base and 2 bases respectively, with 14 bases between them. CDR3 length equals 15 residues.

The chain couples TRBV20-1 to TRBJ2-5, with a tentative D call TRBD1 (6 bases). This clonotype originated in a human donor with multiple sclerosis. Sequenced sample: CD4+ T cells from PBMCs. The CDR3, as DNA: TGCAGTGCTAGAGCAGGGGCCAGTATTCAAGAGACCCAGTACTTC. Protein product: CSARAGASIQETQYF.